Detailed here is one T cell receptor beta chain. Its antigen is not identified. The length of the CDR3 is 14 residues. Germline V CDR1 and CDR2: KGHSH, LQKENI. Trimming removed 8 bases from V and 1 base from J; junction bases left unmatched: 6. Sequencing used immunoSEQ multiplex PCR; TCRdb keeps in-frame clones, though not all of them. The table records tens of thousands of clones, around 80% of them present only once. This specimen belongs to a study of OX40 agonist ivuxolimab in advanced cancers. About the research overall: The patients received ivuxolimab by intravenous route every 2 weeks at 0.01 to 10 mg/kg. Partial response was recorded in three patients: one hepatocellular carcinoma and two cutaneous melanoma cases. The study, taken as a whole, reports: Expanded peripheral T cells had an undetermined antigen specificity.

Samples were taken at baseline and on day 1 of cycles 4 and 7. This TCR was sampled from an adult with an advanced solid tumor such as melanoma, head and neck, liver or kidney cancer. V is TRBV18 and J is TRBJ2-7, with 9 bases that match TRBD1. The source material was CD4+ or CD8+ T cells sorted from blood, sampled in a trial of the OX40 agonist ivuxolimab. The CDR3 DNA is TGTGCCAGCCGTTCCGGGACAGGGTCCTACGAGCAGTACTTC. Translating it yields CASRSGTGSYEQYF.